This T cell receptor beta chain derives from a study of cytomegalovirus exposure and HLA in healthy donors. V gave up 5 bases and J gave up 2 bases, with 15 bases separating them. This CDR3 spans 16 amino acids. CDR1 is SNHLY and CDR2 is FYNNEI in the germline V gene. This clone appeared a single time. With 60 Vbeta and 13 Jbeta primers, the PCR was carried out. The repertoire was sequenced with immunoSEQ multiplex PCR; TCRdb's copy has only in-frame clones and lacks some. The repertoire holds some 160,000 clones, with 77% as singletons. The specimen was PBMCs. The gene calls are TRBV2 and TRBJ2-2; no clear D. The receptor was isolated from a woman between 25 and 40 years old in good health and CMV-seronegative. The CDR3 sequence: CASSPWRLSNTGELFF. The CDR3 region has the DNA TGTGCCAGCAGTCCCTGGCGGCTGAGTAACACCGGGGAGCTGTTTTTT.